This T cell receptor beta chain was profiled in a study of T cells in Graves' hyperthyroidism and ophthalmopathy. Study-wide results and caveats: In blood, most of the thyroid clonotypes expanded above 0.001 were also present.

Over 18 months, lack of ophthalmopathy progression marked Graves' hyperthyroidism as stable. Recently diagnosed hyperthyroidism of less than 2 months' duration affected patients aged 18 to 65. Clinical symptoms, serum thyroxine and TRAb, thyroid ultrasound and orbital computed tomography together formed the diagnostic basis. As for this clonotype: The target antigen is unknown.

Researchers amplified the TCR beta CDR3 regions from RNA transcripts. HTBI primers were used for first-round RT-PCR of the TCR CDR3. TCRdb re-derived calls from the multiplex PCR reads in MiXCR, one entry per CDR3 protein. This table holds 350,000 to 450,000 distinct CDR3 sequences, approximately 13% found once. The V end was cut by 6 bases, the J end by 2 bases, with 11 bases between. This CDR3 comprises 15 residues. CDR1 and CDR2 from the germline V gene are MNHEY and SVGEGT. The V gene is TRBV6-2 or TRBV6-3, the J gene TRBJ2-6; D is unclear. Sequencing used blood. The receptor comes from a woman aged 55-70 years with Graves' hyperthyroidism. As DNA, the CDR3 is TGTGCCAGCAGCCCGGAAAGGGCTGGGGCCAACGTCCTGACTTTC. The encoded protein is CASSPERAGANVLTF.